These 15 T cell receptor beta chains were sequenced from one sample in a study of cytomegalovirus exposure and HLA in healthy donors. PCR used 60 Vbeta primers and 13 Jbeta primers. TCRdb keeps only in-frame clones here, not all; method: immunoSEQ multiplex PCR. There are about 140,000 clones in the sample; roughly 78% occur only once, and 6.5% lies in the top ten. The specimen was PBMCs. The source is a middle-aged man in good health and CMV-seropositive.

The gene calls are TRBV10-3 and TRBJ2-7, with TRBD2 matching over 12 bases. Germline V gene data show CDR1 as ENHRY and CDR2 as SYGVKD. J lost 7 bases, V lost 7 bases, and 8 bases had no gene match. There are 14 residues in the CDR3. CDR3 in amino acids: CAITRLAGEEEQYF. The CDR3 nucleotides are TGTGCCATCACCAGACTAGCGGGAGAGGAAGAGCAGTACTTC.

The CDR3 nucleotides read TGTGCCATCAGTGACGGACTAGCGAGCTACAATGAGCAGTTCTTC. Translation: CAISDGLASYNEQFF. This chain connects TRBV10-3 to TRBJ2-1; 9 bases map to TRBD2. The ends lost 3 bases at V and 3 bases at J; junction bases unmatched: 3. Germline CDR1 is ENHRY and CDR2 is SYGVKD. This CDR3 has 15 residues.

The J gene is TRBJ1-1, the V gene TRBV18, with D hard to call. V was clipped by 5 bases and J by 4 bases, with 8 bases between them. CDR1 is KGHSH and CDR2 is LQKENI in the germline V gene. The CDR3 covers 12 residues. The CDR3, as DNA: TGTGCCAGCTCATCACTGAGCACTGAAGCTTTCTTT. Protein product: CASSSLSTEAFF. The complete variable domain, with remaining parts taken from reference TRBV18 and TRBJ1-1, reads NAGVMQNPRHLVRRRGQEARLRCSPMKGHSHVYWYRQLPEEGLKFMVYLQKENIIDESGMPKERFSAEFPKEGPSILRIQQVVRGDSAAYFCASSSLSTEAFFGQGTRLTVV.

This clone was observed a few times. The CDR3 reads CASSLDRNNEQFF. The CDR3 DNA reads as TGTGCCAGCTCTTTGGACAGAAACAATGAGCAGTTCTTC. The rearrangement links TRBV2 to TRBJ2-1, with D perhaps TRBD1 (6 bases). V lost 8 bases and J 5 bases, leaving 13 bases between the germline ends. The CDR3 is 13 amino acids. Germline CDR1 SNHLY, CDR2 FYNNEI.

The chain joins TRBV5-1 to TRBJ2-1; D unresolved. CDR1 is SGHRS, CDR2 YFSETQ, per germline. This CDR3 spans 11 amino acids. The germline V and J ends were trimmed by 0 bases and 12 bases, with 7 bases remaining between them. For the CDR3, the DNA is TGCGCCAGCAGCTTGGCTGGGCTGCAGTTCTTC. Translated, it gives CASSLAGLQFF.

The rearrangement uses TRBV5-1 and TRBJ2-7, with TRBD1 identical over 9 bases. V trimming: 4 bases; J trimming: 5 bases; junction bases outside the gene matches: 4. This CDR3 is 13 amino acids long. Germline CDR1 and CDR2: SGHRS and YFSETQ. The CDR3 DNA reads TGCGCCAGCAGCCGGGACAGGGACGACGAGCAGTACTTC. This codes for CASSRDRDDEQYF.

The count of this clone is one. The chain joins TRBV6-1 to TRBJ2-7, with TRBD2 matching 14 bases. The junction had 2 bases not matched to a gene; V was cut back by 4 bases and J by 3 bases. The CDR3 is 15 amino acids. Germline CDR1 MNHNS, CDR2 SASEGT. CDR3 sequence (DNA): TGTGCCAGCAGTGTCGGACTAGCGGGAGGCTACGAGCAGTACTTC. Translating gives CASSVGLAGGYEQYF.

The chain joins TRBV5-8 to TRBJ2-2; maybe TRBD2 (5 bases). V lost 1 base and J 0 bases, leaving 10 bases between the germline ends. Germline V gene sequence: CDR1 SGHTS, CDR2 YDEGEE. This CDR3 has 16 residues. This chain's CDR3 is CASSLSTGSNTGELFF. For the CDR3, the DNA is TGTGCCAGCAGCTTGTCGACGGGGTCGAACACCGGGGAGCTGTTTTTT.

V usage is TRBV27 and J usage is TRBJ2-1, with 11 bases lining up with TRBD2. CDR3 length equals 15 residues. Germline V CDR1 and CDR2: MNHEY, SMNVEV (reference sequence). After removal of 5 bases from V and 6 bases from J, the junction contained 6 bases not matched to a gene. CDR3 protein: CASSIGTSGINEQFF. CDR3 bases: TGTGCCAGCAGTATCGGGACTAGCGGTATCAATGAGCAGTTCTTC.

This clone was counted ten times or more. V gene TRBV2 combines with J gene TRBJ1-5, with TRBD1 as a possible D gene (5 bases). With 5 bases removed from V and 4 bases from J, the gap between germline ends came to 15 bases. The germline V gene has CDR1 SNHLY and CDR2 FYNNEI. The CDR3 has 15 amino acids. The CDR3, as DNA: TGTGCCAGCAGTTCTTTGGGGGGTCCTAATCAGCCCCAGCATTTT. Its protein is CASSSLGGPNQPQHF.

The chain joins TRBV6-5 to TRBJ1-4; perhaps TRBD1 as D (5 bases). CDR3 length: 15 residues. The V end lost 2 bases, the J end lost 7 bases, and 14 bases lay between the germline ends. Per germline, CDR1 MNHEY and CDR2 SVGAGI. The CDR3 nucleotides read TGTGCCAGCAGTTACGGGGGGACCCTGAGTGAAAAACTGTTTTTT. Translated, it gives CASSYGGTLSEKLFF.

About this clone itself: This specimen includes other DNA sequences encoding the same CDR3. The chain joins TRBV5-1 to TRBJ1-1, with a tentative D call TRBD1 (5 bases). From germline, CDR1 is SGHRS and CDR2 YFSETQ. The CDR3 totals 13 residues. The germline V and J ends were trimmed by 2 bases and 5 bases, with 10 bases remaining between them. The chain's CDR3 is CASSLRGGTEAFF. Here the CDR3 DNA reads TGCGCCAGCAGCTTAAGGGGTGGAACTGAAGCTTTCTTT.

The rearrangement joins TRBV11-2 to TRBJ2-7; TRBD2 might be the D (5 bases). The CDR3 length is 16 residues. Germline lookup yields CDR1 SGHAT and CDR2 FQNNGV. V was shortened by 1 base and J by 2 bases, with 15 bases between the two germline ends. As DNA, the CDR3 is TGTGCCAGCAGCTTAGTGACCGGCGGGTCCACCTACGAGCAGTACTTC. Translating gives CASSLVTGGSTYEQYF.

The chain recombines TRBV7-9 with TRBJ2-1, with D perhaps matching TRBD2 (5 bases). Per germline, CDR1 SEHNR and CDR2 FQNEAQ (reference sequence). CDR3 length equals 12 residues. V lost 5 bases, J lost 9 bases, and 11 bases lay in between. In nucleotides, the CDR3 is TGTGCCAGCAGCCCCGGGAAGGGTGAGCAGTTCTTC. It yields the protein CASSPGKGEQFF.

The V gene is TRBV29-1, the J gene TRBJ1-1; TRBD1 agrees at 9 bases. The germline gives CDR1 SQVTM, CDR2 ANQGSEA. With 6 bases clipped from V and 1 base from J, the junction kept 6 bases outside the gene matches. CDR3 size: 14 residues. CDR3 loop: CSVSATGGNTEAFF. The CDR3 DNA follows: TGCAGCGTATCGGCGACAGGGGGGAACACTGAAGCTTTCTTT.